This T cell receptor beta chain stems from a study of shared clonotypes between healthy human individuals. The J segment lost 3 bases and the V segment lost 3 bases, leaving 8 bases of the junction unmatched. This CDR3 is built from 16 residues. Germline loops: CDR1 SGDLS, CDR2 YYNGEE. This was a deep-level run. Over several immunoSEQ plates, each subset's genomic DNA was distributed in even portions. Clones were read by immunoSEQ multiplex PCR, and TCRdb kept only the in-frame ones, dropping some. The sample records around 530,000 clones, about 80% being singletons. This TCR derives from a woman aged 40-49 years in good health. Some clones in this sample may be carry-over from other donors' samples. The sequencing input was PBMCs. The chain is built from TRBV9 and TRBJ2-1; 8 bases agree with TRBD2. CDR3 in DNA: TGTGCCAGCAGCGCGCCCCCTGCGGGAGGCTACAATGAGCAGTTCTTC. This sequence encodes CASSAPPAGGYNEQFF.